This TCR beta chain stems from a study of control samples from healthy donors and cancer patients. Sequencing used immunoSEQ multiplex PCR; TCRdb keeps in-frame clones, though not all of them. The table has some 89,000 clones, around nine tenths seen once. The CDR3 is 14 amino acids. Trimming shortened V by 1 base and J by 3 bases, and 11 bases separated the two germline ends. Germline CDR1 is GTSNPN and CDR2 is SVGIG (reference sequence). This sequence originates from a man aged 25-40 years in good health. Sample: blood. The rearrangement joins TRBV30 to TRBJ2-3; D gene uncertain. CDR3 coding DNA: TGTGCCTGGAGTGGGCCGAGAGTGACAGATACGCAGTATTTT. This codes for CAWSGPRVTDTQYF.